The sequence of this T cell receptor beta chain was determined in a study of early T cells in non-severe SARS-CoV-2 infection. The overall study: Investigators sequenced bulk RNA drawn from unsorted whole blood, and chains remained unpaired.

The sample holds many counts of this clonotype. TCRdb re-analysed the 5' RACE reads in MiXCR, keeping a single row per CDR3 protein. The profile shows 50,000 to 65,000 distinct CDR3 sequences, just over 20% of them singletons. Between the trimmed V and J ends, which lost 7 bases and 3 bases, there was a span of 10 bases. Looked up from germline, CDR1 is SNHLY and CDR2 is FYNNEI. The CDR3 has 13 amino acids. This clonotype was obtained from an adult who was a healthcare worker with PCR-confirmed SARS-CoV-2 infection or an uninfected control (not recorded which). The J gene is TRBJ2-1, the V gene TRBV2; D perhaps matches TRBD2 (5 bases). The sample consisted of whole blood, taken at baseline. The CDR3, as DNA: TGTGCCAGCAAAGAGCGGAACTACAATGAGCAGTTCTTC. This translates into CASKERNYNEQFF.